This T cell receptor (beta chain) is drawn from a study of cytomegalovirus exposure and HLA in healthy donors. The CDR3 runs to 17 residues. V lost 7 bases and J lost 0; bases outside the gene matches: 10. The germline V gene encodes CDR1 SGHNT and CDR2 YYREEE (reference sequence). Note on this clone: The target antigen is unknown.

TCRdb keeps only in-frame clones here, not all; method: immunoSEQ multiplex PCR. The table lists around 250,000 clones, around 90% of them singletons. Overall study findings and caveats: There were about 160 TCR beta chains listed as cytomegalovirus-associated.

This sequence joins TRBV5-4 and TRBJ2-1; 10 nucleotides align to TRBD2. The sample comprised PBMCs. The receptor comes from a woman under 30 in good health and CMV-seronegative. The CDR3 loop is CASSPSGGPSSYNEQFF. The CDR3 nucleotides are TGTGCCAGCTCGCCTAGCGGGGGCCCGAGCTCCTACAATGAGCAGTTCTTC.